This T cell receptor beta chain emerged from a study of graft-versus-host responses after intestinal transplantation. As for the study in general: Transplantation in recipients was multivisceral, liver-intestinal, or isolated intestinal. Study-level findings and limits: Where graft-donor T cell macrochimerism was present, patients had high graft-versus-host to host-versus-graft clonal ratios in allografts. After transplant, early declines in HvG clones were associated with peak levels of circulating GvH clones.

Trimming took off 2 bases at V and 3 bases at J, with 14 bases between the two ends. From germline, CDR1 is SGHDN and CDR2 FVKESK. CDR3 size: 16 residues. Sequencing was performed with immunoSEQ multiplex PCR; in TCRdb, only in-frame clones are kept and a portion is missing. This table has some 43,000 clones, about 95% appearing once. With respect to this clone: Its antigen remains unknown.

The V call is TRBV14, the J call TRBJ2-4, with D possibly matching TRBD1 (6 bases). This sample comprised PBMCs, obtained 330 to 350 days after intestinal transplant. This receptor was obtained from a human patient who received an intestinal transplant, so some T cells may come from the graft donor. CDR3 loop: CASSQQTGNSKNIQYF. CDR3 coding DNA: TGTGCCAGCAGCCAACAGACAGGCAACAGCAAAAACATTCAGTACTTC.